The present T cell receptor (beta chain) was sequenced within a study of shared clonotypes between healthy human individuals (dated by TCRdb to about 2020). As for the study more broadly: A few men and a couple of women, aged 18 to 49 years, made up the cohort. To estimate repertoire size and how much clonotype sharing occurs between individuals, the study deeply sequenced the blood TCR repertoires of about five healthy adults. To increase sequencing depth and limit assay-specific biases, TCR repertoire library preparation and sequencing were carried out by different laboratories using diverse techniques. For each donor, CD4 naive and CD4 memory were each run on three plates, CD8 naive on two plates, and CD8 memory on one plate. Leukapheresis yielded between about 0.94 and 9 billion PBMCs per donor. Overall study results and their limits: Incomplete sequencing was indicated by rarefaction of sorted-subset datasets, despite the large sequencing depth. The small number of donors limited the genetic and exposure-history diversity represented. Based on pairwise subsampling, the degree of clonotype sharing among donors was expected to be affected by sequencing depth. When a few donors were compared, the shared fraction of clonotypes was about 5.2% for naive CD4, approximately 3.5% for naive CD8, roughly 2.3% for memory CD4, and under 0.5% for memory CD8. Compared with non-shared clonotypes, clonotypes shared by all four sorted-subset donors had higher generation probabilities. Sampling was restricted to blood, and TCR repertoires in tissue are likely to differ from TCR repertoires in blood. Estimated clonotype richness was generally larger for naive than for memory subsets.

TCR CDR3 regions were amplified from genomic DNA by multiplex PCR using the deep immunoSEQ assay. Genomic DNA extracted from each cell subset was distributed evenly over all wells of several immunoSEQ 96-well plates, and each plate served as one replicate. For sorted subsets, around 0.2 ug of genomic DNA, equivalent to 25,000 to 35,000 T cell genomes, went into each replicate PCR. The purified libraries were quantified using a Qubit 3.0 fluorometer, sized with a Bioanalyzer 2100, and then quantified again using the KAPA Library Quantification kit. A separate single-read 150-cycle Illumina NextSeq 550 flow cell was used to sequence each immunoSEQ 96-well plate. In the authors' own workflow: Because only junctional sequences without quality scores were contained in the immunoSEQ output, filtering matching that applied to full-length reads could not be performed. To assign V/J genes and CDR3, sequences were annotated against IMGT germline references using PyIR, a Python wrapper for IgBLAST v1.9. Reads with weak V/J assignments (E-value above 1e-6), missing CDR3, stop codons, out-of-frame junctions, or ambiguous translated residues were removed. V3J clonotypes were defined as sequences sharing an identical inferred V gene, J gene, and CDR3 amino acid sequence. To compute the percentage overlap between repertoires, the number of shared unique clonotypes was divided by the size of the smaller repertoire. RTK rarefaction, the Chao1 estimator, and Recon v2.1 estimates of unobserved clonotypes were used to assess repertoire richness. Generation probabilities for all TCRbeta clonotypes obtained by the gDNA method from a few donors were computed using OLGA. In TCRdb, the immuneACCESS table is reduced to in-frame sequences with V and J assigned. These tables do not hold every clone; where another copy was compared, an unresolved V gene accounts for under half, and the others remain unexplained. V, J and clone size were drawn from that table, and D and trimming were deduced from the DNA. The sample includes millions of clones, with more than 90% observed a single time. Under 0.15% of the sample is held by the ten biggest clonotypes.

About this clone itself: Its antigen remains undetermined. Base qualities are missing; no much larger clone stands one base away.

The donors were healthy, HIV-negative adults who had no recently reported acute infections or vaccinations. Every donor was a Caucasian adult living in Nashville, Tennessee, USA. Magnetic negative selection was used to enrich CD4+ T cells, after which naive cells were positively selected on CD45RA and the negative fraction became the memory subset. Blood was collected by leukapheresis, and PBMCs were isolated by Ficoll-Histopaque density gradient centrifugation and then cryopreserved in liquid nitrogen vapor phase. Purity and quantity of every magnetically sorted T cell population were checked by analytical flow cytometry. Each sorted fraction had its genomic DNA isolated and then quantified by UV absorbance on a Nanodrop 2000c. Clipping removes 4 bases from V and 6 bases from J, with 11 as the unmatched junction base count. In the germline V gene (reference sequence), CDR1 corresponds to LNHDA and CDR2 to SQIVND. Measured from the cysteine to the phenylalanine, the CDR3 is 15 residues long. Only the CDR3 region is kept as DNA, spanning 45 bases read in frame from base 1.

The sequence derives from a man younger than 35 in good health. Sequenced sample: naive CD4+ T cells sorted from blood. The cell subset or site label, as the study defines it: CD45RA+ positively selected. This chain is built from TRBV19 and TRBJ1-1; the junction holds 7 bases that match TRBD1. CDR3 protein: CASSNARQGNPEAFF. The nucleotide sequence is TGTGCCAGTAGTAACGCGAGACAGGGTAACCCTGAAGCTTTCTTT.